The clone carrying this T cell receptor beta chain is a singleton in its sample. CDR1 and CDR2 (germline): MNHEY, SVGAGI. There are 13 residues in the CDR3. V dropped 2 bases and J dropped 4 bases, with 9 bases sitting between them. Sequencing used immunoSEQ multiplex PCR; TCRdb keeps in-frame clones, though not all of them. The sample holds about 610,000 clones, roughly 96% seen once. Terminally differentiated effector memory CD45RA+ cells were excluded by CCR7 positive selection of CD45RO-negative cells. This sample is drawn from a study of shared clonotypes between healthy human individuals. What was sequenced was naive CD8+ T cells sorted from blood. This sequence was found in a woman aged 25 to 39 in good health. The rearrangement joins TRBV6-5 to TRBJ2-7; a weak D match, TRBD2 (5 bases). The CDR3 nucleotides read TGTGCCAGCAGTTACGATGGGAGTTACGAGCAGTACTTC. Its protein product is CASSYDGSYEQYF.